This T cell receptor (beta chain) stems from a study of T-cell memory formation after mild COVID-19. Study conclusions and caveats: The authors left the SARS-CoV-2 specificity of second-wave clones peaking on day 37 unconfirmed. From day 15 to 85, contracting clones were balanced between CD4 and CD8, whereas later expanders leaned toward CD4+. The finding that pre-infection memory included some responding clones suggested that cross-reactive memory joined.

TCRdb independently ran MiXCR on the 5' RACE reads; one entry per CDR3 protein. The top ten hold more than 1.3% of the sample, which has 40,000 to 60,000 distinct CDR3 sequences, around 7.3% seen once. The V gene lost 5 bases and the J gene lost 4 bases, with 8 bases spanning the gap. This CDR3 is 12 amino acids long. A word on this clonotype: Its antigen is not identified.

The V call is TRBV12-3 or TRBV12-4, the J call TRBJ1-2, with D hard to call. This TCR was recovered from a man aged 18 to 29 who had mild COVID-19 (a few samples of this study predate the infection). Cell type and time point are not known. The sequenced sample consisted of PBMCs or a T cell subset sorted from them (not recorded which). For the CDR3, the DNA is TGTGCCAGCAGTCTAGAACTCTATGGCTACACCTTC. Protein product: CASSLELYGYTF.